Shown below are 12 T cell receptor beta chains from a single sample sequenced in a study of blood T cell repertoires in COVID-19. Measured with immunoSEQ multiplex PCR; TCRdb has only the in-frame clones, and not every one. This sample carries fewer than 150,000 clones, 65% to 90% of them seen once, and the ten largest clones take around 3%. Sequencing was carried out using peripheral blood. The receptors derive from a man in his forties or fifties with acute or convalescent COVID-19.

The chain joins TRBV24-1 to TRBJ1-2; 8 bases line up with TRBD1. CDR1 and CDR2 (germline): KGHDR, SFDVKD. V trimming: 1 base; J trimming: 5 bases; junction bases outside the gene matches: 11. The CDR3 covers 17 residues. The chain's CDR3 is CATSDFAIGQGLYGYTF. The CDR3 DNA reads as TGTGCCACCAGTGATTTTGCAATCGGACAGGGATTGTATGGCTACACCTTC.

The chain recombines TRBV6-6 with TRBJ1-3, with D uncertain. V lost 5 bases and J lost 8, with 7 bases in between. Germline-derived CDR1 and CDR2 are MNHNY and SVGAGI (reference sequence). There are 11 residues in the CDR3. The CDR3 spells CASSARDTIYF. The DNA of the CDR3 is TGTGCCAGCAGTGCGAGGGACACCATATATTTT.

This sequence joins TRBV29-1 and TRBJ1-1; 7 bases match TRBD1. CDR1 is SQVTM and CDR2 is ANQGSEA in the germline V gene. Trimming removed 2 bases from V and 9 bases from J; junction bases left unmatched: 9. CDR3 length equals 13 residues. CDR3 region: CSVESSLGGQAFF. In DNA form, the CDR3 reads TGCAGCGTTGAATCCAGTCTAGGGGGCCAAGCTTTCTTT.

The rearrangement joins TRBV2 to TRBJ2-7; TRBD1 agrees at 8 bases. Germline CDR1 and CDR2: SNHLY and FYNNEI. The CDR3 extends over 15 amino acids. V shed 4 bases and J 5 bases; nucleotides not matched to a gene: 10. For the CDR3, the DNA is TGTGCCAGCAGTGCCACAGGACAGGGTTTTCACGAGCAGTACTTC. Protein: CASSATGQGFHEQYF.

V usage is TRBV18 and J usage is TRBJ1-1; unclear D gene. Germline V gene sequence: CDR1 KGHSH, CDR2 LQKENI. The CDR3 is made up of 14 amino acids. Trimming took 0 bases from V and 0 from J, leaving 5 bases between them. CDR3 residues: CASSPPSVNTEAFF. CDR3 bases: TGTGCCAGCTCACCACCGTCAGTGAACACTGAAGCTTTCTTT.

The V call is TRBV7-9, the J call TRBJ2-5; 8 bases line up with TRBD1. The ends lost 1 base at V and 4 bases at J; junction bases unmatched: 17. CDR3 length: 19 amino acids. The germline V gene encodes CDR1 SEHNR and CDR2 FQNEAQ (reference sequence). This chain's CDR3 is CASSLGFSGAGGAPETQYF. In DNA form, the CDR3 reads TGTGCCAGCAGCTTAGGATTTTCCGGAGCAGGGGGCGCCCCAGAGACCCAGTACTTC.

The chain couples TRBV29-1 to TRBJ1-2, with 8 positions matching TRBD1. CDR1 SQVTM and CDR2 ANQGSEA come from the germline V gene. This CDR3 has 13 amino acids. Losses at the gene ends were 0 bases for V and 10 bases for J; bases not matched to a gene: 7. CDR3 region: CSVEDGRGLVYTF. CDR3 sequence (DNA): TGCAGCGTTGAAGATGGCAGGGGGCTGGTCTACACCTTC.

This clone has only one observation. The chain is built from TRBV9 and TRBJ2-1; 11 positions match TRBD2. Trimming cost V 4 bases and J 0 bases; bases outside gene matches: 6. This CDR3 has 17 residues. Germline V gene lookup returns CDR1 SGDLS and CDR2 YYNGEE. This chain's CDR3 is CASSKGLADTSYNEQFF. The CDR3 DNA sequence: TGTGCCAGCAGCAAGGGACTAGCGGATACCTCCTACAATGAGCAGTTCTTC.

In DNA, the CDR3 is TGTGCCAGCAGTGAATACAGGGTCCATGAAAAACTGTTTTTT. Translated: CASSEYRVHEKLFF. The V call is TRBV6-1, the J call TRBJ1-4, with D maybe TRBD1 (6 bases). Germline-derived CDR1 and CDR2 are MNHNS and SASEGT. The germline V and J ends were trimmed by 2 bases and 6 bases, with 10 bases remaining between them. The CDR3 spans 14 residues.

The chain employs TRBV11-2 and TRBJ2-2; tentatively, D is TRBD2 (5 bases). The V gene lost 4 bases and the J gene lost 5 bases, with 17 bases spanning the gap. CDR1 and CDR2 (germline): SGHAT, FQNNGV. The CDR3 consists of 16 residues. The CDR3 sequence: CASSSPRAGLTGELFF. The DNA of the CDR3 is TGTGCCAGCAGCTCCCCTAGGGCGGGTCTAACCGGGGAGCTGTTTTTT. Combining the CDR3 with reference TRBV11-2 and TRBJ2-2 gives the whole variable domain EAGVAQSPRYKIIEKRQSVAFWCNPISGHATLYWYQQILGQGPKLLIQFQNNGVVDDSQLPKDRFSAERLKGVDSTLKIQPAKLEDSAVYLCASSSPRAGLTGELFFGEGSRLTVL.

The genes are TRBV2 and TRBJ1-1; 7 nucleotides line up with TRBD1. Germline-derived CDR1 and CDR2 are SNHLY and FYNNEI. There are 13 residues in the CDR3. Trimming removed 6 bases from V and 7 bases from J; junction bases left unmatched: 8. CDR3: CASRGQVPFEAFF. The CDR3 region has the DNA TGTGCCAGCAGAGGACAGGTCCCCTTTGAAGCTTTCTTT.

The chain couples TRBV5-1 to TRBJ2-5, with D possibly being TRBD2 (6 bases). The CDR3 consists of 14 residues. The ends were cut back, 0 bases at V and 5 bases at J, with 11 bases in the middle. Germline CDR1 is SGHRS and CDR2 is YFSETQ. CDR3 sequence: CASSLEGGPETQYF. For the CDR3, the DNA is TGCGCCAGCAGCTTGGAAGGAGGGCCGGAGACCCAGTACTTC.